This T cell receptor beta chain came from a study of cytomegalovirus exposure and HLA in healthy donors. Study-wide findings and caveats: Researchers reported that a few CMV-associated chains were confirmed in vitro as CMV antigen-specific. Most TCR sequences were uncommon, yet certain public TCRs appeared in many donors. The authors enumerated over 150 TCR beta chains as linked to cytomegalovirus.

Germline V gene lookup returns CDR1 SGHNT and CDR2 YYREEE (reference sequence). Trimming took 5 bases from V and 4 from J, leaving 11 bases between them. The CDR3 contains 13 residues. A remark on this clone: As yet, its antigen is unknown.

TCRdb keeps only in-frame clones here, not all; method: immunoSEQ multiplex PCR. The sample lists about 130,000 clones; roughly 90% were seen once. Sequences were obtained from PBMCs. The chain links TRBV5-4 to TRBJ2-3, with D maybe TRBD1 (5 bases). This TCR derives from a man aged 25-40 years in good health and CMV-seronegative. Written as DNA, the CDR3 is TGTGCCAGCAGGAAGACAGTGGCAGATACGCAGTATTTT. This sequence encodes CASRKTVADTQYF.